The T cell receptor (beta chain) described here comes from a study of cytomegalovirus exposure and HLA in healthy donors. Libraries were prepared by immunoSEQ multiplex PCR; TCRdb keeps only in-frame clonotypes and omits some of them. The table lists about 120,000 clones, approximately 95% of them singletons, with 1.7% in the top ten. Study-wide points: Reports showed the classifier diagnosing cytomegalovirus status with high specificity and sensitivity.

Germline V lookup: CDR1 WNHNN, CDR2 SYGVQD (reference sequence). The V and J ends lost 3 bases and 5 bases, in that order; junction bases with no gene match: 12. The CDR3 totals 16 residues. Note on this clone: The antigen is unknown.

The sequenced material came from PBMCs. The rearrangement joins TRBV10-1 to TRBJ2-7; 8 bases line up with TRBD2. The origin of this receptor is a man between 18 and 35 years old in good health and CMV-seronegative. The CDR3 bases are TGCGCCAGCAGTGAAAAGCGGGAGTTCGAGTCCCACGAGCAGTACTTC. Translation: CASSEKREFESHEQYF.